This entry concerns a single T cell receptor beta chain. Germline CDR1 reads GTSNPN; CDR2 reads SVGIG (reference sequence). The CDR3 is 11 residues long. V lost 1 base to trimming and J lost 7 bases, with 8 bases between them. The sample comes from a study of T cells in Graves' hyperthyroidism and ophthalmopathy. RNA transcripts served as the template for amplifying TCR beta CDR3 regions. First-round RT-PCR of the TCR CDR3 relied on the HTBI primer set. From the multiplex PCR reads, TCRdb called clonotypes with MiXCR, one entry per CDR3 protein. The sample consists of a few hundred thousand distinct CDR3 sequences, about 15% of them appearing once. An absence of ophthalmopathy progression within 18 months meant stable Graves' hyperthyroidism. Hyperthyroidism, newly diagnosed and lasting under 2 months, affected patients aged 18 to 65. Uncontrolled infection, other autoimmune disease, pregnancy and lactation each barred patients from inclusion. The diagnoses drew upon clinical symptoms, serum thyroxine and TRAb, thyroid ultrasound and orbital computed tomography.

This TCR was recovered from a woman aged 30 to 39 with Graves' hyperthyroidism. Sequencing was done on a sample of blood. The V call is TRBV30, the J call TRBJ2-7; the D is unclear. Here the CDR3 DNA reads TGTGCCTGGAGTGGGACCCGGGAGCAGTACTTC. Translating gives CAWSGTREQYF.